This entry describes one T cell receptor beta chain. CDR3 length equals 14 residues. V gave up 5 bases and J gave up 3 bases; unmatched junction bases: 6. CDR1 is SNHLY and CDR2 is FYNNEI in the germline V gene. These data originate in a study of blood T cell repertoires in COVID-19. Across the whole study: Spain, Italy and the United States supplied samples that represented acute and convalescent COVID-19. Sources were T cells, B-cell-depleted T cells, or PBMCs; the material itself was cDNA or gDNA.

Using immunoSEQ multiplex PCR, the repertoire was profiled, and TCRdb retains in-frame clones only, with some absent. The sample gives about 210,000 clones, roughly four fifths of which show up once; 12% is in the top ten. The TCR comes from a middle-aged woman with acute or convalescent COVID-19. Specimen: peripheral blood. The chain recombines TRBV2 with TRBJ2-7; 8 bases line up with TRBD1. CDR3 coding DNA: TGTGCCAGCAGTTTCCCGGGACAGGTCTACGAGCAGTACTTC. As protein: CASSFPGQVYEQYF.